This entry describes one TCR beta chain. The data derive from a study of early T cells in non-severe SARS-CoV-2 infection. The wider study: Sequencing targeted bulk RNA from unsorted whole blood, leaving chains unpaired.

The V end was cut by 1 base, the J end by 10 bases, with 8 bases between. The CDR3 is 13 residues long. Germline CDR1 reads SGHTA; CDR2 reads FQGNSA. TCRdb processed the 5' RACE reads anew with MiXCR; each CDR3 protein has one entry. The top ten clones hold roughly 13% of a sample with fewer than 35,000 distinct CDR3 sequences, 5% of them seen once. The sequenced material came from whole blood. J is TRBJ1-6 and V is TRBV7-2; no definite D call. This clonotype was sampled from an adult who was a healthcare worker with PCR-confirmed SARS-CoV-2 infection or an uninfected control (not recorded which). The chain's CDR3 is CASSLDPPSPLHF. The DNA of the CDR3 is TGTGCCAGCAGCTTAGACCCCCCCTCACCCCTCCACTTT.